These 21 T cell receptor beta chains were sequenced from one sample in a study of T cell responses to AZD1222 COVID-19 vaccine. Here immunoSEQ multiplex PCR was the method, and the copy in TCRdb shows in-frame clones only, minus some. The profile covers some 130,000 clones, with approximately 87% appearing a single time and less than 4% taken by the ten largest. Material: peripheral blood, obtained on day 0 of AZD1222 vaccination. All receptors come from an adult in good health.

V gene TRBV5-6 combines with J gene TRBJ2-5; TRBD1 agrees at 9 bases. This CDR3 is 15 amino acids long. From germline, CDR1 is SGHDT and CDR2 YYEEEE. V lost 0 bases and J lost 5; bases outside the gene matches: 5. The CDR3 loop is CASSLGTGGRETQYF. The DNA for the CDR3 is TGTGCCAGCAGCTTGGGTACAGGGGGCCGGGAGACCCAGTACTTC.

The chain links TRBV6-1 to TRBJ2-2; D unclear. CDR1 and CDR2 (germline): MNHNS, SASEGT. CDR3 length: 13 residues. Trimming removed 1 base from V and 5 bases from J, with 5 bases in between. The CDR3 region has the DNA TGTGCCAGCAGTGAAGGGGCGACCGGGGAGCTGTTTTTT. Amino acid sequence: CASSEGATGELFF.

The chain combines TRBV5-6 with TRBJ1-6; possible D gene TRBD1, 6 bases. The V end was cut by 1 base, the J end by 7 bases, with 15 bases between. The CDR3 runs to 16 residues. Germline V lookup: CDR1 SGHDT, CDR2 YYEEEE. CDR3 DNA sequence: TGTGCCAGCAGCTTGACCCAGGGGATCAGGAATTCACCCCTCCACTTT. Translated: CASSLTQGIRNSPLHF.

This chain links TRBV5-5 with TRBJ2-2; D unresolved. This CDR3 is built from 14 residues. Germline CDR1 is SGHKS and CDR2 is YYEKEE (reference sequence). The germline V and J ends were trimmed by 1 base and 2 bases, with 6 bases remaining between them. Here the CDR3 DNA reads TGTGCCAGCAGCTTGTCGCCCAACACCGGGGAGCTGTTTTTT. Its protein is CASSLSPNTGELFF. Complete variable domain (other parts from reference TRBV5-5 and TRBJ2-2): DAGVTQSPTHLIKTRGQQVTLRCSPISGHKSVSWYQQVLGQGPQFIFQYYEKEERGRGNFPDRFSARQFPNYSSELNVNALLLGDSALYLCASSLSPNTGELFFGEGSRLTVL.

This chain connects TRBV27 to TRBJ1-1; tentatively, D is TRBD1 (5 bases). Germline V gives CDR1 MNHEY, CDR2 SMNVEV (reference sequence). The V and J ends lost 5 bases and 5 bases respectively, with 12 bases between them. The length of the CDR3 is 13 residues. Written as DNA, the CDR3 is TGTGCCAGCAGTCCCCGGACACTTACTGAAGCTTTCTTT. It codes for CASSPRTLTEAFF.

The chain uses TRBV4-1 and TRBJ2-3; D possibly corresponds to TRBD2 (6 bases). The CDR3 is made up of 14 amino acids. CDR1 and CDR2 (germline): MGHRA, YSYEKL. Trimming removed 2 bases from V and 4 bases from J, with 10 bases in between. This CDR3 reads CASSQQWGADTQYF. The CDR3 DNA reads TGCGCCAGCAGCCAACAATGGGGGGCAGATACGCAGTATTTT.

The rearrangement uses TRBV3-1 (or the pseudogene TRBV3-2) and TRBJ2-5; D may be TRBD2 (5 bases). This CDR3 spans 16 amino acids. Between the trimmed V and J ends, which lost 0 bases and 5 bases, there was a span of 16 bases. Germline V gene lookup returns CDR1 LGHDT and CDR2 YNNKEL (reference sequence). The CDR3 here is CASSQEGRETAETQYF. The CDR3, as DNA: TGTGCCAGCAGCCAAGAAGGAAGGGAGACCGCGGAGACCCAGTACTTC.

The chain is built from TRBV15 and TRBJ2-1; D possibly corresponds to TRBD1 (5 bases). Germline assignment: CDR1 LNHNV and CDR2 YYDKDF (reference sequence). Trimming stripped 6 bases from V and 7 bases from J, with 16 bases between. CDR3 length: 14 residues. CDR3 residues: CATRGQGSMNEQFF. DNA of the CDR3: TGTGCCACCAGGGGGCAGGGAAGTATGAATGAGCAGTTCTTC.

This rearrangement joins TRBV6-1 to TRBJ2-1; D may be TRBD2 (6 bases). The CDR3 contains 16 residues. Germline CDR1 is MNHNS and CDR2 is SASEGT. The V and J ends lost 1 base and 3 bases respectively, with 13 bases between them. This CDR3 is CASSEVGGPLYNEQFF. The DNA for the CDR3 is TGTGCCAGCAGTGAAGTCGGGGGTCCCCTCTACAATGAGCAGTTCTTC.

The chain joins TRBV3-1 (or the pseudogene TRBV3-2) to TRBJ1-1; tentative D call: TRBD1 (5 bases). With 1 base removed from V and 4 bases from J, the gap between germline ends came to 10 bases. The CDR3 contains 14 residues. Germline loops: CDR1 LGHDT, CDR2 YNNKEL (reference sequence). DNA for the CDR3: TGTGCCAGCAGCCAAGGGGGGAGGTTCACTGAAGCTTTCTTT. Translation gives CASSQGGRFTEAFF.

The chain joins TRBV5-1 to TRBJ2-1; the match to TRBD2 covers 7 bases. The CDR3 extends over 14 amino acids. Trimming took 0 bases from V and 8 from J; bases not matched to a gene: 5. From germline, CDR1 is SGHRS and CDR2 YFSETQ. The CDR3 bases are TGCGCCAGCAGCTTGGATGAAGCGGGGCATGAGCAGTTCTTC. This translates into CASSLDEAGHEQFF.

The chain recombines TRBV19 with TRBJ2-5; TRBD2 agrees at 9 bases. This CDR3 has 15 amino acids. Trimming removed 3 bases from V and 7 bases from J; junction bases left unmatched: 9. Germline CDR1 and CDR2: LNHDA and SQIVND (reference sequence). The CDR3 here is CASSMGLAGTGTQYF. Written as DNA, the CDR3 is TGTGCCAGTAGTATGGGGCTAGCGGGGACGGGGACCCAGTACTTC.

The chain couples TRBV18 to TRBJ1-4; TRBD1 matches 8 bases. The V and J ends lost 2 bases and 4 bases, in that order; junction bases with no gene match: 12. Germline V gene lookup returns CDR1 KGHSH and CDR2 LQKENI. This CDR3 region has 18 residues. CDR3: CASSPRKGTDRDNEKLFF. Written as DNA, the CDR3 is TGTGCCAGCTCACCAAGGAAAGGGACGGACAGGGATAATGAAAAACTGTTTTTT.

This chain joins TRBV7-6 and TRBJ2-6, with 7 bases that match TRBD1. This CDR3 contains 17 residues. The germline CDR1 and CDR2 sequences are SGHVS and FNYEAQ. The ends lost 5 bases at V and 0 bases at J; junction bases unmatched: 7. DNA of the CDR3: TGTGCCAGCAGCCCGTCGACAGGGTTCTCTGGGGCCAACGTCCTGACTTTC. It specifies CASSPSTGFSGANVLTF. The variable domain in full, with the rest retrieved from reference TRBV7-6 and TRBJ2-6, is GAGVSQSPRYKVTKRGQDVALRCDPISGHVSLYWYRQALGQGPEFLTYFNYEAQQDKSGLPNDRFSAERPEGSISTLTIQRTEQRDSAMYRCASSPSTGFSGANVLTFGAGSRLTVL.

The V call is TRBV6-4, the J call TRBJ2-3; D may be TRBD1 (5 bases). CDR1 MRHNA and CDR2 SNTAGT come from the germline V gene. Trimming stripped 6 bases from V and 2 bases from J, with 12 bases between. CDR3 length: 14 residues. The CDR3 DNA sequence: TGTGCCAGCAGCCAGGGCAGAGACACAGATACGCAGTATTTT. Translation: CASSQGRDTDTQYF.

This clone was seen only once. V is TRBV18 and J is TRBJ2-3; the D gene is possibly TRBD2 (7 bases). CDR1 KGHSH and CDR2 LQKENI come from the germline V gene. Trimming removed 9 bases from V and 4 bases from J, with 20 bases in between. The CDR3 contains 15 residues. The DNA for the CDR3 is TGTGCCAGTGAGCGGGGACAACTTAACCCAGATACGCAGTATTTT. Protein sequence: CASERGQLNPDTQYF.

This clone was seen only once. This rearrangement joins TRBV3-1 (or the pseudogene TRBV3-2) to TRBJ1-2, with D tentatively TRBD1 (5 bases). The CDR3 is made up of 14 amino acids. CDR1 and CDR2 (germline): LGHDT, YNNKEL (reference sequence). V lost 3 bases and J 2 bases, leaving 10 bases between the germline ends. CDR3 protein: CASSQTGPNYGYTF. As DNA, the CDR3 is TGTGCCAGCAGCCAGACGGGGCCGAACTATGGCTACACCTTC.

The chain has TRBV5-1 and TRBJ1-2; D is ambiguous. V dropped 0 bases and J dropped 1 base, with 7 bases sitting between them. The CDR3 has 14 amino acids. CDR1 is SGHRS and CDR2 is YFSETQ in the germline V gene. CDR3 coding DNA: TGCGCCAGCAGCTTGGATGGGAATAACTATGGCTACACCTTC. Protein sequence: CASSLDGNNYGYTF.

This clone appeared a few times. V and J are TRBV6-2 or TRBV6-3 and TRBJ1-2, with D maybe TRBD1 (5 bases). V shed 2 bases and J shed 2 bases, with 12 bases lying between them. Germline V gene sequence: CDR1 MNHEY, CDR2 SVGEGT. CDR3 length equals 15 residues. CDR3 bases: TGTGCCAGCAGTTACCCCCAAACAGGCAACTATGGCTACACCTTC. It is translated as CASSYPQTGNYGYTF.

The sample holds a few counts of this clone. CDR3 loop: CASSRQGRTGELFF. CDR3 DNA sequence: TGTGCCAGCAGTCGACAGGGGCGGACCGGGGAGCTGTTTTTT. This sequence joins TRBV6-5 and TRBJ2-2, with 8 bases that match TRBD1. J gave up 5 bases and V 5 bases, and 4 bases lay outside the gene matches. The CDR3 is 14 amino acids. Per the germline V gene, CDR1 is MNHEY and CDR2 is SVGAGI.

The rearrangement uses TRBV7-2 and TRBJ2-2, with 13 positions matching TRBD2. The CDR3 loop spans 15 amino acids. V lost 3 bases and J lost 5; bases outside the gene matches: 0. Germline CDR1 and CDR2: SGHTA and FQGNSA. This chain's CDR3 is CASSLGLAGTGELFF. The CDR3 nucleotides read TGTGCCAGCAGCTTGGGACTAGCGGGGACCGGGGAGCTGTTTTTT.